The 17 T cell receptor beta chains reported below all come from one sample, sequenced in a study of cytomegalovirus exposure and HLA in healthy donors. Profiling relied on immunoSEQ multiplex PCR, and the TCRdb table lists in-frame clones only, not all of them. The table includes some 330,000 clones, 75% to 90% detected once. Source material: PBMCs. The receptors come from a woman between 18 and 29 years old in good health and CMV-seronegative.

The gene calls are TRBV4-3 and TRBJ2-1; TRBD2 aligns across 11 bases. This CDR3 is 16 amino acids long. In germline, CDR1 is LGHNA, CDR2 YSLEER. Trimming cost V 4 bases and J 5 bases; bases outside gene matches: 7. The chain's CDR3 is CASSPLSGRGDNEQFF. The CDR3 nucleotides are TGCGCCAGCAGCCCACTTAGCGGGAGGGGGGACAATGAGCAGTTCTTC.

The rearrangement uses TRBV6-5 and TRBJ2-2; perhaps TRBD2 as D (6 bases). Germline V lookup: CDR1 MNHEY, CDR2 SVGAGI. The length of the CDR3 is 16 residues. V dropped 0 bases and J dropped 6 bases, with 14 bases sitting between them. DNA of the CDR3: TGTGCCAGCAGTTACTCGAAAACTTGGGAGGCCGGGGAGCTGTTTTTT. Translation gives CASSYSKTWEAGELFF.

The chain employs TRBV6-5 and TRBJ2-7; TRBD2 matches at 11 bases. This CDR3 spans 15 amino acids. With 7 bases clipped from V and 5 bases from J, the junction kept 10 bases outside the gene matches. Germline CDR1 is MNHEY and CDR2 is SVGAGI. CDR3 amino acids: CASTRSGRAFHEQYF. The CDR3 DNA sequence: TGTGCCAGCACCCGTAGCGGGAGGGCCTTCCACGAGCAGTACTTC.

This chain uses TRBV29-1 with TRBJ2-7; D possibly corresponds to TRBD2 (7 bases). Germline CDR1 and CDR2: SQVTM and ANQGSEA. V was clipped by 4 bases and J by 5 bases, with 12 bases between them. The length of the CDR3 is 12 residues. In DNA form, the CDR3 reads TGCAGCGTTGTGGGGGGGGGCAACGAGCAGTACTTC. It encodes CSVVGGGNEQYF.

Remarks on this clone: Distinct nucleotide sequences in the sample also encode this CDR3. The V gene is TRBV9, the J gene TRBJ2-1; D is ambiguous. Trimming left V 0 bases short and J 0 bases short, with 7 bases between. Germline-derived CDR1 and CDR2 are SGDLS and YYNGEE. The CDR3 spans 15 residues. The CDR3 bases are TGTGCCAGCAGCGTAGGTTCTAGCTCCTACAATGAGCAGTTCTTC. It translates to CASSVGSSSYNEQFF.

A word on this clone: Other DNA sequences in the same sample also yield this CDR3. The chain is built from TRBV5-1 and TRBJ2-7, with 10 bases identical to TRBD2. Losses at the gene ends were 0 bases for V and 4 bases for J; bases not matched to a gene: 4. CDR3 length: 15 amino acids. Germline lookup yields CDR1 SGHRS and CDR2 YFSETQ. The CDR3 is CASSLGAGGPYEQYF. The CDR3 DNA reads TGCGCCAGCAGCTTGGGAGCGGGAGGGCCGTACGAGCAGTACTTC.

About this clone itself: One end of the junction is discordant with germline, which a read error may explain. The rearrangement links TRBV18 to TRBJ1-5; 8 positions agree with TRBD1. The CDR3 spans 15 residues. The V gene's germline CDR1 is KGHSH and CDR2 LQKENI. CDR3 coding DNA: TGTGCCAGCTCACCGACAGGGGACGGGAATCGGCCCCAGCATTTT. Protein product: CASSPTGDGNRPQHF.

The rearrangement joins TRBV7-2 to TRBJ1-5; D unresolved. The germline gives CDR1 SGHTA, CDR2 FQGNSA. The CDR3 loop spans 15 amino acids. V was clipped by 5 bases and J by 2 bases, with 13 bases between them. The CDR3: CASSGSPYGNQPQHF. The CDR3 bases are TGTGCCAGCAGCGGGAGTCCCTACGGCAATCAGCCCCAGCATTTT.

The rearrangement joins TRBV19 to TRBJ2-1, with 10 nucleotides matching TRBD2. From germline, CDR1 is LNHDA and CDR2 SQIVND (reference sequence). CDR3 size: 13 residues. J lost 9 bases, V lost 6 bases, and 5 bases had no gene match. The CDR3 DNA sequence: TGTGCCAGTAGCTCTCTAGCGGGAGTTGAGCAGTTCTTC. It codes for CASSSLAGVEQFF.

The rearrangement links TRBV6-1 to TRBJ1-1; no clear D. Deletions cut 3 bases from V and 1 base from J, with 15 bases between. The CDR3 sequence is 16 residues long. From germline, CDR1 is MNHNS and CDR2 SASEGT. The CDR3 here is CASSDLRLPPNTEAFF. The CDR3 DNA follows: TGTGCCAGCAGTGACTTGAGACTACCTCCGAACACTGAAGCTTTCTTT.

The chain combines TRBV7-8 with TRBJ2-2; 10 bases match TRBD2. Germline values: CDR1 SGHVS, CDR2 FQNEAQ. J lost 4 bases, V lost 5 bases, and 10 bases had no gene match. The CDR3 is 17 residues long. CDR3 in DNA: TGTGCCAGCAGCCCAGAAAGACTAGCGGGCGCCACCGGGGAGCTGTTTTTT. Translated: CASSPERLAGATGELFF.

The CDR3 protein is CASSSWTRNYEQYF. DNA of the CDR3: TGTGCCAGTAGCTCCTGGACTAGAAACTACGAGCAGTACTTC. The genes are TRBV19 and TRBJ2-7; 7 nucleotides align to TRBD2. The CDR3 loop spans 14 amino acids. Trimming took 6 bases from V and 3 from J; bases not matched to a gene: 8. CDR1 and CDR2 from the germline V gene are LNHDA and SQIVND (reference sequence).

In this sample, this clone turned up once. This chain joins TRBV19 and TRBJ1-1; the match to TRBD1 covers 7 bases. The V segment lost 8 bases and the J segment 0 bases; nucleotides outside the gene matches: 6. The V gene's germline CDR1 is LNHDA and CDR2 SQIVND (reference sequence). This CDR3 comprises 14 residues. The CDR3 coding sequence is TGTGCCAGTGAAAACAGGGGAATGAACACTGAAGCTTTCTTT. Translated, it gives CASENRGMNTEAFF.

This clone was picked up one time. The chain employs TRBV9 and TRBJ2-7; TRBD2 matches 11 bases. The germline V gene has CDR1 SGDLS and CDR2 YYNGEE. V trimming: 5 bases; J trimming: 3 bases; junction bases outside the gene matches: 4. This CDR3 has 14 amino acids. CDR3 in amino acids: CASSETSGSYEQYF. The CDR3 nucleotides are TGTGCCAGCAGTGAAACTAGCGGGAGCTACGAGCAGTACTTC.

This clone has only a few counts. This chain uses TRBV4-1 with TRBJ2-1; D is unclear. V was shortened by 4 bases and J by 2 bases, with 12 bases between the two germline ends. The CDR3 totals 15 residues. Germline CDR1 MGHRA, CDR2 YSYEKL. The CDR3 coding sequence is TGCGCCAGCAGCCCCACCCCCACAGCCTACAATGAGCAGTTCTTC. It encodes CASSPTPTAYNEQFF.

The CDR3 here is CASSVPGQGAFGAFF. CDR3 sequence (DNA): TGTGCCAGCTCAGTACCGGGACAGGGGGCTTTTGGAGCTTTCTTT. The V gene is TRBV18, the J gene TRBJ1-1; 12 bases are a match to TRBD1. The CDR3 loop spans 15 amino acids. Germline V gene lookup returns CDR1 KGHSH and CDR2 LQKENI. J was trimmed by 10 bases and V by 5 bases; bases with no gene match: 11.

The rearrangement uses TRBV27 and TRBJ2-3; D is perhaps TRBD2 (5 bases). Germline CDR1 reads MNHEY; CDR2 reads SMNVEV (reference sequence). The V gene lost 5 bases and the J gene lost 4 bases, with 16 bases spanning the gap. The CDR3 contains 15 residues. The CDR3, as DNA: TGTGCCAGCAGTCGTTTCAGCGGCACGGCAGATACGCAGTATTTT. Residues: CASSRFSGTADTQYF.